This T cell receptor beta chain was sequenced during a study of shared clonotypes between healthy human individuals. Germline V gives CDR1 SGDLS, CDR2 YYNGEE. The J segment lost 3 bases and the V segment lost 5 bases, leaving 8 bases of the junction unmatched. This CDR3 spans 15 amino acids. CD45RO-negative CD8 cells positively selected for CCR7 made up the naive population, which excluded terminally differentiated effector memory CD45RA+ cells. Sequencing was performed with immunoSEQ multiplex PCR; in TCRdb, only in-frame clones are kept and a portion is missing. This sample has 1.5 million to 2.5 million clones, with about 95% found just once.

The V gene is TRBV9, the J gene TRBJ2-1, with TRBD2 matching 7 bases. The TCR sequence derives from a man younger than 35 in good health. The sample was naive CD8+ T cells sorted from blood. CDR3 sequence: CASSPVRGDYNEQFF. The CDR3 nucleotides read TGTGCCAGCAGTCCTGTTCGGGGGGACTACAATGAGCAGTTCTTC.